Presented here are 28 T cell receptor beta chains from one specimen sequenced in a study of T cells in Graves' hyperthyroidism and ophthalmopathy. Researchers amplified the TCR beta CDR3 regions from RNA transcripts. Researchers ran a first-round RT-PCR on the TCR CDR3 using the HTBI primer set. TCRdb reprocessed the multiplex PCR reads via MiXCR and lists one record per CDR3 protein. The data hold 300,000 to 450,000 distinct CDR3 sequences, with about 16% observed a single time. Sequencing was carried out using blood. All receptors come from a woman in her thirties with Graves' hyperthyroidism.

In this sample, this clonotype turned up many times. V gene TRBV6-1 combines with J gene TRBJ2-7, with D tentatively TRBD1 (6 bases). Per germline, CDR1 MNHNS and CDR2 SASEGT. This CDR3 has 14 amino acids. The germline V and J ends were trimmed by 5 bases and 2 bases, with 13 bases remaining between them. The CDR3 loop reads CASSNPDRTYEQYF. The CDR3 region has the DNA TGTGCCAGCAGTAACCCCGACAGGACCTACGAGCAGTACTTC.

J is TRBJ1-2 and V is TRBV18, with D hard to call. The CDR3 has 16 amino acids. V lost 0 bases, J lost 6 bases, and 17 bases lay in between. Germline CDR1 reads KGHSH; CDR2 reads LQKENI. The CDR3 bases are TGTGCCAGCTCACCACCAGGAGGACTGAGAAGACATGGCTACACCTTC. Residues: CASSPPGGLRRHGYTF.

This clonotype was picked up many times. The rearrangement joins TRBV12-3 or TRBV12-4 to TRBJ2-7; 10 bases are shared with TRBD2. This CDR3 region has 16 residues. V lost 5 bases to trimming and J lost 4 bases; unmatched junction nucleotides: 11. The CDR3 DNA follows: TGTGCCAGCAGTCCCCTGGCTAGCGGGAGAAGGTACGAGCAGTACTTC. It specifies CASSPLASGRRYEQYF.

This clonotype came up many times. The rearrangement uses TRBV5-6 and TRBJ1-5; TRBD1 might be the D (5 bases). Germline V gene data show CDR1 as SGHDT and CDR2 as YYEEEE. Between the trimmed V and J ends, which lost 4 bases and 0 bases, there was a span of 14 bases. The CDR3 length is 16 residues. CDR3 in DNA: TGTGCCAGCAGCCGCGGTGCCGGACATAGCAATCAGCCCCAGCATTTT. Protein sequence: CASSRGAGHSNQPQHF.

This clonotype has more than one count but fewer than ten. The chain is built from TRBV2 and TRBJ2-7; TRBD2 matches 11 bases. Trimming cost V 5 bases and J 5 bases; bases outside gene matches: 8. The CDR3 consists of 15 residues. Germline CDR1 SNHLY, CDR2 FYNNEI. The CDR3 region has the DNA TGTGCCAGCAGTCTTACTAGCGGGAGTTTCCACGAGCAGTACTTC. It codes for CASSLTSGSFHEQYF.

This clonotype was counted only a few times. The chain is built from TRBV7-9 and TRBJ2-5; 7 bases agree with TRBD1. Trimming at V came to 4 bases and at J to 5 bases, leaving 10 bases not matched to a gene. The germline CDR1 and CDR2 sequences are SEHNR and FQNEAQ (reference sequence). This CDR3 spans 15 amino acids. This CDR3 is CASSSGTESVETQYF. CDR3 nucleotide sequence: TGTGCCAGCAGCTCCGGGACAGAGTCCGTGGAGACCCAGTACTTC.

This clonotype came up a few times. The chain carries TRBV9 and TRBJ2-7; 7 bases are a match to TRBD1. J was trimmed by 3 bases and V by 1 base; bases with no gene match: 10. Germline CDR1 SGDLS, CDR2 YYNGEE. The CDR3 covers 16 residues. The CDR3 region is CASSVNPGDSNYEQYF. CDR3 DNA sequence: TGTGCCAGCAGCGTAAACCCCGGGGACAGCAACTACGAGCAGTACTTC.

Regarding this clonotype: A much larger clone lies a single base off, so this may be a read error. The rearrangement links TRBV10-3 to TRBJ2-5, with 9 bases identical to TRBD1. V gave up 6 bases and J gave up 1 base; unmatched junction bases: 15. CDR1 and CDR2 from the germline V gene are ENHRY and SYGVKD. This CDR3 has 18 residues. CDR3: CAISKDRGVGGSQETQYF. The CDR3 bases are TGTGCCATCAGCAAGGACAGGGGTGTTGGCGGGAGCCAAGAGACCCAGTACTTC.

This clonotype was detected ten times or more. The chain is built from TRBV2 and TRBJ2-3; D is uncertain. The ends were cut back, 0 bases at V and 0 bases at J, with 13 bases in the middle. CDR3 length: 17 residues. Looked up from germline, CDR1 is SNHLY and CDR2 is FYNNEI. The CDR3 nucleotides are TGTGCCAGCAGTGAAGCGGGAAAGCCAGCTAGCACAGATACGCAGTATTTT. Translating it yields CASSEAGKPASTDTQYF. Using reference TRBV2 and TRBJ2-3 for the parts outside the CDR3, the full variable domain is EPEVTQTPSHQVTQMGQEVILRCVPISNHLYFYWYRQILGQKVEFLVSFYNNEISEKSEIFDDQFSVERPDGSNFTLKIRSTKLEDSAMYFCASSEAGKPASTDTQYFGPGTRLTVL.

The table lists this clonotype with many counts. V is TRBV11-1 and J is TRBJ2-1; 8 bases align to TRBD2. This CDR3 contains 16 residues. V shed 4 bases and J 0 bases; nucleotides not matched to a gene: 5. CDR1 SGHAT and CDR2 FQDESV come from the germline V gene (reference sequence). CDR3 DNA: TGTGCCAGCAGCTCCGGGACTAGTGGCTCCTACAATGAGCAGTTCTTC. Residues: CASSSGTSGSYNEQFF.

Many counts were recorded for this clonotype. The chain is built from TRBV12-3 or TRBV12-4 and TRBJ2-5; the D call may be TRBD1 or TRBD2 (5 bases each). There are 14 residues in the CDR3. Trimming took off 6 bases at V and 1 base at J, with 12 bases between the two ends. This CDR3 is CASRKTGAQETQYF. The CDR3 DNA reads as TGTGCCAGCAGGAAGACCGGGGCCCAAGAGACCCAGTACTTC.

In its sample, this clonotype was seen many times. The CDR3, as DNA: TGTGCCAGCTCTATGGGCGGTAATGAGCAGTTCTTC. Translation: CASSMGGNEQFF. This sequence joins TRBV18 and TRBJ2-1, with D unclear. CDR1 and CDR2 from the germline V gene are KGHSH and LQKENI. This CDR3 region has 12 residues. Trimming removed 6 bases at V and 7 bases at J, with 10 bases between.

This clonotype has only a few counts. The chain has TRBV4-1 and TRBJ2-3; the match to TRBD2 covers 8 bases. The CDR3 spans 16 residues. Germline-derived CDR1 and CDR2 are MGHRA and YSYEKL. V was clipped by 0 bases and J by 5 bases; unmatched bases: 7. For the CDR3, the DNA is TGCGCCAGCAGCCAAGATCGGGGGGGGGGTAAAGATACGCAGTATTTT. It yields the protein CASSQDRGGGKDTQYF.

The V and J genes are TRBV13 and TRBJ2-1; 10 bases are shared with TRBD2. Germline V gene sequence: CDR1 PRHDT, CDR2 FYEKMQ (reference sequence). The CDR3 runs 16 residues. Trimming removed 5 bases from V and 3 bases from J; junction bases left unmatched: 7. The CDR3 bases are TGTGCCAGCAGCCCAAATAGCGGGAGGCACTACAATGAGCAGTTCTTC. It encodes CASSPNSGRHYNEQFF.

The sample holds a few counts of this clonotype. As DNA, the CDR3 is TGTGCCAGCAGCTTTGCCTGGGAGACCCAGTACTTC. Translation: CASSFAWETQYF. The J gene is TRBJ2-5, the V gene TRBV7-9; D unclear. Germline V gives CDR1 SEHNR, CDR2 FQNEAQ (reference sequence). This CDR3 comprises 12 residues. With 3 bases removed from V and 5 bases from J, the gap between germline ends came to 7 bases.

This clonotype was observed a few times. The chain links TRBV9 to TRBJ2-7; 8 bases match TRBD2. Unmatched junction bases numbered 7, after V lost 0 bases and J lost 5 bases. The CDR3 extends over 15 amino acids. The V gene's germline CDR1 is SGDLS and CDR2 YYNGEE. CDR3 region: CASSVVDGRVNEQYF. The CDR3 region has the DNA TGTGCCAGCAGCGTAGTGGACGGGAGGGTCAACGAGCAGTACTTC.

This rearrangement joins TRBV5-1 to TRBJ2-3; 9 bases match TRBD2. Per germline, CDR1 SGHRS and CDR2 YFSETQ. The CDR3 loop spans 16 amino acids. Unmatched junction bases numbered 5, after V lost 1 base and J lost 2 bases. The chain's CDR3 is CASSLSAGGDTDTQYF. The CDR3 DNA reads as TGCGCCAGCAGCTTGTCGGCGGGGGGGGACACAGATACGCAGTATTTT.

J is TRBJ2-3 and V is TRBV20-1; unclear D gene. There are 15 residues in the CDR3. Trimming pared 3 bases from V and 4 bases from J, leaving 17 bases between. CDR1 and CDR2 (germline): DFQATT, SNEGSKA (reference sequence). CDR3 coding DNA: TGCAGTGCTAGTTCCGAGACTCTTTTTTCAGATACGCAGTATTTT. Protein: CSASSETLFSDTQYF.

This clonotype was seen many times. The rearrangement links TRBV2 to TRBJ1-1, with D perhaps matching TRBD1 (6 bases). V was pared by 6 bases and J by 11 bases, with 13 bases between. Germline lookup yields CDR1 SNHLY and CDR2 FYNNEI. The CDR3 has 11 residues. The CDR3 is CASRSGGPAFF. In nucleotides, the CDR3 is TGTGCCAGCAGGAGCGGGGGGCCTGCTTTCTTT.

This clonotype was seen a handful of times. The chain links TRBV19 to TRBJ2-7, with TRBD1 as a possible D gene (6 bases). The V end was cut by 4 bases, the J end by 4 bases, with 17 bases between. From germline, CDR1 is LNHDA and CDR2 SQIVND (reference sequence). This CDR3 comprises 15 residues. The CDR3 here is CASSRLRDKKYEQYF. The CDR3 coding sequence is TGTGCCAGTAGTAGACTCCGGGACAAAAAATACGAGCAGTACTTC.

This clonotype was recorded at least ten times. The genes are TRBV27 and TRBJ2-7; tentative D call: TRBD2 (6 bases). This CDR3 is 13 amino acids long. Trimming took off 2 bases at V and 3 bases at J, with 8 bases between the two ends. CDR1 MNHEY and CDR2 SMNVEV come from the germline V gene (reference sequence). Here the CDR3 reads CASSLSSGYEQYF. Here the CDR3 DNA reads TGTGCCAGCAGTTTAAGTAGCGGCTACGAGCAGTACTTC.

This clonotype was detected only once. Being one base from a much bigger clone, this may be a read error. V gene TRBV20-1 combines with J gene TRBJ2-1, with TRBD1 matching 7 bases. The CDR3 loop spans 14 amino acids. The germline CDR1 and CDR2 sequences are DFQATT and SNEGSKA (reference sequence). V was pared by 6 bases and J by 11 bases, with 16 bases of the junction left unmatched. The CDR3 reads CSATLRGPHFKQFF. DNA for the CDR3: TGCAGTGCCACGCTAAGGGGGCCGCATTTTAAGCAGTTCTTC.

This clonotype was picked up many times. The chain uses TRBV2 and TRBJ1-1; perhaps TRBD1 as D (6 bases). The CDR3 length is 14 residues. Per germline, CDR1 SNHLY and CDR2 FYNNEI. V lost 5 bases to trimming and J lost 5 bases, with 15 bases between them. The CDR3 DNA sequence: TGTGCCAGCAGTATCAGGGGATGGGAAACTGAAGCTTTCTTT. This encodes CASSIRGWETEAFF. Full variable domain (remainder filled in from reference TRBV2 and TRBJ1-1): EPEVTQTPSHQVTQMGQEVILRCVPISNHLYFYWYRQILGQKVEFLVSFYNNEISEKSEIFDDQFSVERPDGSNFTLKIRSTKLEDSAMYFCASSIRGWETEAFFGQGTRLTVV.

The sample holds many counts of this clonotype. The V call is TRBV7-9, the J call TRBJ2-3, with D possibly called TRBD1 or TRBD2 (5 bases each). The CDR3 contains 16 residues. V lost 1 base to trimming and J lost 1 base, with 12 bases between them. Germline CDR1 SEHNR, CDR2 FQNEAQ (reference sequence). This CDR3 is CASSLDGGPGTDTQYF. The CDR3, as DNA: TGTGCCAGCAGCTTAGATGGGGGACCCGGCACAGATACGCAGTATTTT.

This clonotype was seen many times. The chain carries TRBV20-1 and TRBJ2-2; TRBD2 matches 14 bases. J was trimmed by 7 bases and V by 2 bases; bases with no gene match: 9. Germline loops: CDR1 DFQATT, CDR2 SNEGSKA (reference sequence). The CDR3 contains 17 residues. The DNA for the CDR3 is TGCAGTGCTAGAACTGCCGGGACTAGCGGGAGTCACGGGGAGCTGTTTTTT. Translation: CSARTAGTSGSHGELFF.

This clonotype came up a few times. V gene TRBV29-1 combines with J gene TRBJ2-1, with 9 bases fitting TRBD2. In germline, CDR1 is SQVTM, CDR2 ANQGSEA. Unmatched junction bases numbered 1, after V lost 7 bases and J lost 3 bases. This CDR3 is built from 12 residues. The CDR3 DNA follows: TGCAGCGGAGCGGGAGGCTACAATGAGCAGTTCTTC. It specifies CSGAGGYNEQFF.

The chain couples TRBV20-1 to TRBJ1-1; D ambiguous. V lost 3 bases and J lost 11, with 13 bases in between. Germline V lookup: CDR1 DFQATT, CDR2 SNEGSKA (reference sequence). There are 11 residues in the CDR3. The CDR3 DNA follows: TGCAGTGCTAGTAACTCCAATACGGCTTTCTTT. Translated, it gives CSASNSNTAFF.

This chain uses TRBV20-1 with TRBJ2-1, with 14 positions matching TRBD2. This CDR3 is built from 16 residues. Germline V gene data show CDR1 as DFQATT and CDR2 as SNEGSKA (reference sequence). J was trimmed by 8 bases and V by 5 bases; bases with no gene match: 11. This chain's CDR3 is CSAPKATSGRADEQFF. CDR3 DNA: TGCAGTGCTCCTAAAGCGACTAGCGGGAGGGCAGATGAGCAGTTCTTC.